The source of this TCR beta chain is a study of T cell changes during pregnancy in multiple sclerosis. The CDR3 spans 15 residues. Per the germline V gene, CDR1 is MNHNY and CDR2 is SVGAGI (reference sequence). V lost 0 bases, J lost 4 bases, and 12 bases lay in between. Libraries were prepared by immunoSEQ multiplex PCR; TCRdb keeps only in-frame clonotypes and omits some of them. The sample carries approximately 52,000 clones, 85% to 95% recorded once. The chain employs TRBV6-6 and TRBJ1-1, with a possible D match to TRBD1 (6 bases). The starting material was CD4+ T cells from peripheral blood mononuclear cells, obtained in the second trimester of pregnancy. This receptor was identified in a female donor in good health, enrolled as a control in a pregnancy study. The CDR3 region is CASSYSKVGGTEAFF. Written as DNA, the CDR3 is TGTGCCAGCAGTTACTCGAAGGTAGGGGGCACTGAAGCTTTCTTT.